These 10 T cell receptor beta chains originate from one sample sequenced in a study of shared clonotypes between healthy human individuals. Method: immunoSEQ multiplex PCR; TCRdb's copy keeps in-frame clones and lacks some. The sample contains around 2,100,000 clones, over 85% of which appear only once. In the naive CD8 group, cells lacked CD45RO and were positively selected for CCR7, so terminally differentiated effector memory CD45RA+ cells were left out. Sequenced material: naive CD8+ T cells sorted from blood. These receptors were obtained from a man younger than 35 in good health.

The V call is TRBV6-6, the J call TRBJ2-7, with 8 bases lining up with TRBD2. This CDR3 comprises 14 residues. From germline, CDR1 is MNHNY and CDR2 SVGAGI (reference sequence). Trimming cost V 8 bases and J 2 bases; bases outside gene matches: 8. Written as DNA, the CDR3 is TGTGCCAGCTCCCTGACTAGCGCTGCCTACGAGCAGTACTTC. Translated, it gives CASSLTSAAYEQYF.

The table lists this clone with a count of one. DNA of the CDR3: TGTGCCACCAGCAGAGGGCTAGCGGAGATGCAAGAGACCCAGTACTTC. Its translation: CATSRGLAEMQETQYF. The chain is built from TRBV15 and TRBJ2-5, with 7 bases identical to TRBD2. The CDR3 spans 16 residues. The germline V gene encodes CDR1 LNHNV and CDR2 YYDKDF (reference sequence). The V segment lost 1 base and the J segment 2 bases; nucleotides outside the gene matches: 7.

V and J are TRBV13 and TRBJ1-1; D remains ambiguous. V was trimmed by 5 bases and J by 4 bases, leaving 11 bases between them. The V gene's germline CDR1 is PRHDT and CDR2 FYEKMQ (reference sequence). CDR3 length: 13 amino acids. CDR3 coding DNA: TGTGCCAGCAGCCCCGGCCAGTCCACTGAAGCTTTCTTT. This sequence encodes CASSPGQSTEAFF.

As regards this clone: Within the sample, other DNA sequences also encode this same CDR3. This sequence joins TRBV7-9 and TRBJ2-3; D is possibly TRBD2 (6 bases). This CDR3 region has 13 residues. With 2 bases removed from V and 4 bases from J, the gap between germline ends came to 7 bases. Per the germline V gene, CDR1 is SEHNR and CDR2 is FQNEAQ (reference sequence). This CDR3 reads CASSLRGSDTQYF. DNA for the CDR3: TGTGCCAGCAGCTTACGGGGGTCAGATACGCAGTATTTT.

Details on this clone: Within the sample, other DNA sequences also encode this same CDR3. The rearrangement uses TRBV7-9 and TRBJ2-3, with 13 bases matching TRBD2. Germline CDR1 and CDR2: SEHNR and FQNEAQ (reference sequence). V gave up 0 bases and J gave up 3 bases; unmatched junction bases: 3. CDR3 length: 17 residues. In DNA, the CDR3 is TGTGCCAGCAGCTTAGCCCCGGGACTAGCGGGGACAGATACGCAGTATTTT. It encodes CASSLAPGLAGTDTQYF.

The V call is TRBV30, the J call TRBJ2-1; perhaps TRBD2 as D (5 bases). The length of the CDR3 is 14 residues. Germline V gene data show CDR1 as GTSNPN and CDR2 as SVGIG (reference sequence). Between the trimmed V and J ends, which lost 1 base and 5 bases, there was a span of 12 bases. CDR3 sequence reads: CAWSEASRDNEQFF. The CDR3 DNA reads TGTGCCTGGAGTGAGGCTAGCCGAGACAATGAGCAGTTCTTC.

This clone was seen only once. The rearrangement links TRBV11-2 to TRBJ1-1; D call uncertain. Germline V gene sequence: CDR1 SGHAT, CDR2 FQNNGV. The CDR3 is made up of 14 amino acids. V lost 5 bases and J 6 bases, leaving 16 bases between the germline ends. The DNA of the CDR3 is TGTGCCAGCAGCAAAGTGGACGGTATCGCTGAAGCTTTCTTT. Translating it yields CASSKVDGIAEAFF. Full variable domain (remainder filled in from reference TRBV11-2 and TRBJ1-1): EAGVAQSPRYKIIEKRQSVAFWCNPISGHATLYWYQQILGQGPKLLIQFQNNGVVDDSQLPKDRFSAERLKGVDSTLKIQPAKLEDSAVYLCASSKVDGIAEAFFGQGTRLTVV.

J is TRBJ1-6 and V is TRBV6-1; no reliable D call. The V gene's germline CDR1 is MNHNS and CDR2 SASEGT. The CDR3 runs 14 residues. V was cut by 6 bases and J by 7 bases, with 13 bases left in between. The CDR3 coding sequence is TGTGCCAGCAGGTGGGTCACCGGCAATTCACCCCTCCACTTT. This encodes CASRWVTGNSPLHF.

The chain recombines TRBV7-9 with TRBJ1-5; D is unclear. This CDR3 comprises 12 residues. V gave up 7 bases and J gave up 5 bases, with 9 bases separating them. Germline values: CDR1 SEHNR, CDR2 FQNEAQ (reference sequence). The CDR3 loop is CASTEDDQPQHF. The CDR3 nucleotides read TGTGCCAGCACCGAGGACGATCAGCCCCAGCATTTT.

The V and J genes are TRBV9 and TRBJ2-1; D possibly corresponds to TRBD2 (5 bases). CDR1 is SGDLS and CDR2 is YYNGEE in the germline V gene. The CDR3 extends over 15 amino acids. V lost 0 bases, J lost 2 bases, and 9 bases lay in between. The CDR3 DNA reads as TGTGCCAGCAGCGTAGTTGCTAGCCCCTACAATGAGCAGTTCTTC. It translates to CASSVVASPYNEQFF.